The next 25 T cell receptor beta chains were all read from a single sample in a study of PD-1 blockade in classical Hodgkin lymphoma. The protocol was immunoSEQ multiplex PCR, while the TCRdb copy is restricted to in-frame clones and leaves out a portion. The sample holds fewer than 65,000 clones, about 88% seen once. Each of the patients experienced relapse following autologous stem cell transplantation, and their brentuximab vedotin exposure differed. Sequenced material: peripheral blood mononuclear cells (PBMCs), taken at baseline. The receptors were gathered from a human donor with classical Hodgkin lymphoma.

The chain employs TRBV5-4 and TRBJ2-5, with no clear D. V was trimmed by 1 base and J by 1 base, leaving 11 bases between them. The CDR3 length is 15 residues. Germline V gives CDR1 SGHNT, CDR2 YYREEE (reference sequence). CDR3 bases: TGTGCCAGCAGCTTGCAGGCGGCGACCCAAGAGACCCAGTACTTC. It translates to CASSLQAATQETQYF.

The V call is TRBV29-1, the J call TRBJ1-1, with a weak D call TRBD1 (5 bases). The CDR3 consists of 15 residues. Trimming took 7 bases from V and 2 from J, leaving 20 bases between them. Germline V gene lookup returns CDR1 SQVTM and CDR2 ANQGSEA. The CDR3 bases are TGCAGCGCCCAAGGTGGGGGACGGAAAAACACTGAAGCTTTCTTT. Translated: CSAQGGGRKNTEAFF.

This clone occurred a few times. The CDR3 DNA reads TGCGCCAGCAGCTTGAGGACGGGGCCCGGCACTGAAGCTTTCTTT. As protein: CASSLRTGPGTEAFF. This sequence joins TRBV5-1 and TRBJ1-1, with D perhaps TRBD1 (5 bases). The CDR3 consists of 15 residues. Per the germline V gene, CDR1 is SGHRS and CDR2 is YFSETQ. The V end was cut by 1 base, the J end by 4 bases, with 14 bases between.

The chain recombines TRBV6-5 with TRBJ1-1; D not resolved. CDR1 and CDR2 (germline): MNHEY, SVGAGI. This CDR3 contains 14 residues. The V gene lost 6 bases and the J gene lost 0 bases, with 11 bases spanning the gap. DNA of the CDR3: TGTGCCAGCAGCCAATGGAGAATGAACACTGAAGCTTTCTTT. Translating it yields CASSQWRMNTEAFF.

The table lists this clone with a few counts. The chain carries TRBV4-1 and TRBJ1-1; D ambiguous. The CDR3 contains 17 residues. The germline V and J ends were trimmed by 4 bases and 0 bases, with 18 bases remaining between them. Per the germline V gene, CDR1 is MGHRA and CDR2 is YSYEKL. Here the CDR3 DNA reads TGCGCCAGCAGCCCGACGGGTGGGGAAAGGATGAACACTGAAGCTTTCTTT. It encodes CASSPTGGERMNTEAFF.

V usage is TRBV11-2 and J usage is TRBJ2-1, with D possibly being TRBD2 (6 bases). The CDR3 has 15 residues. With 5 bases removed from V and 0 bases from J, the gap between germline ends came to 11 bases. Germline V gene data show CDR1 as SGHAT and CDR2 as FQNNGV. CDR3 DNA: TGTGCCAGCAGCCCGAGGAGGGACTCCTACAATGAGCAGTTCTTC. Protein sequence: CASSPRRDSYNEQFF.

The gene calls are TRBV5-4 and TRBJ2-3, with 12 bases aligning to TRBD2. V lost 0 bases to trimming and J lost 5 bases; unmatched junction nucleotides: 1. The CDR3 is 15 amino acids. CDR1 and CDR2 (germline): SGHNT, YYREEE (reference sequence). CDR3 loop: CASSLGLAGVDTQYF. CDR3 DNA: TGTGCCAGCAGCTTGGGACTAGCGGGGGTAGATACGCAGTATTTT.

The chain recombines TRBV5-6 with TRBJ2-1, with 8 nucleotides matching TRBD2. There are 15 residues in the CDR3. From germline, CDR1 is SGHDT and CDR2 YYEEEE. The V segment lost 3 bases and the J segment 4 bases; nucleotides outside the gene matches: 6. In DNA form, the CDR3 reads TGTGCCAGCAGCTCCGGACTAGCAAGTTACAATGAGCAGTTCTTC. The encoded protein is CASSSGLASYNEQFF.

The chain employs TRBV7-2 and TRBJ2-3; D gene ambiguous. From germline, CDR1 is SGHTA and CDR2 FQGNSA. V was clipped by 5 bases and J by 2 bases, with 11 bases between them. CDR3 size: 14 residues. CDR3 nucleotides: TGTGCCAGCAGCCAGACCCAAAACACAGATACGCAGTATTTT. As protein: CASSQTQNTDTQYF.

The V gene is TRBV4-1, the J gene TRBJ1-1; a possible D gene is TRBD1 (5 bases). The V end was cut by 1 base, the J end by 6 bases, with 15 bases between. CDR3 length equals 15 residues. Germline V CDR1 and CDR2: MGHRA, YSYEKL. The CDR3 region has the DNA TGCGCCAGCAGCCAAGGCGAGGGGAGGGTATCTGAAGCTTTCTTT. Translation gives CASSQGEGRVSEAFF.

This clone turned up a few times. This sequence joins TRBV6-1 and TRBJ1-2, with D unresolved. CDR1 is MNHNS, CDR2 SASEGT, per germline. The CDR3 length is 13 residues. V lost 6 bases and J 6 bases, leaving 14 bases between the germline ends. CDR3 amino acids: CASRTLQPNGYTF. In nucleotides, the CDR3 is TGTGCCAGCAGGACCCTACAGCCGAATGGCTACACCTTC.

The chain has TRBV2 and TRBJ1-1; 12 bases fit TRBD1. Looked up from germline, CDR1 is SNHLY and CDR2 is FYNNEI. V gave up 4 bases and J gave up 1 base; unmatched junction bases: 7. This CDR3 contains 17 residues. The CDR3 region is CASSGGRDRGPNTEAFF. CDR3 nucleotide sequence: TGTGCCAGCAGTGGGGGCCGGGACAGGGGGCCGAACACTGAAGCTTTCTTT. The full variable domain, in which reference TRBV2 and TRBJ1-1 provide the parts outside the CDR3, is EPEVTQTPSHQVTQMGQEVILRCVPISNHLYFYWYRQILGQKVEFLVSFYNNEISEKSEIFDDQFSVERPDGSNFTLKIRSTKLEDSAMYFCASSGGRDRGPNTEAFFGQGTRLTVV.

The J gene is TRBJ2-5, the V gene TRBV18; no clear D. The CDR3 length is 14 residues. Per germline, CDR1 KGHSH and CDR2 LQKENI. With 4 bases removed from V and 2 bases from J, the gap between germline ends came to 11 bases. CDR3 region: CASSRVGKQETQYF. Here the CDR3 DNA reads TGTGCCAGCTCACGAGTTGGCAAACAAGAGACCCAGTACTTC. The entire variable domain, with the rest obtained from reference TRBV18 and TRBJ2-5, is as follows: NAGVMQNPRHLVRRRGQEARLRCSPMKGHSHVYWYRQLPEEGLKFMVYLQKENIIDESGMPKERFSAEFPKEGPSILRIQQVVRGDSAAYFCASSRVGKQETQYFGPGTRLLVL.

The chain is built from TRBV11-1 and TRBJ2-5, with 8 positions matching TRBD2. The V and J ends lost 5 bases and 5 bases, in that order; junction bases with no gene match: 10. Germline lookup yields CDR1 SGHAT and CDR2 FQDESV (reference sequence). The CDR3 totals 15 residues. The CDR3, as DNA: TGTGCCAGCAGCCAAGGACTAGCTCGTCGGGAGACCCAGTACTTC. Translated, it gives CASSQGLARRETQYF. Looking up the rest from reference TRBV11-1 and TRBJ2-5 gives the full variable domain: EAEVAQSPRYKITEKSQAVAFWCDPISGHATLYWYRQILGQGPELLVQFQDESVVDDSQLPKDRFSAERLKGVDSTLKIQPAELGDSAMYLCASSQGLARRETQYFGPGTRLLVL.

This chain uses TRBV10-3 with TRBJ2-7; 9 bases line up with TRBD2. The CDR3 consists of 16 residues. Germline V gene lookup returns CDR1 ENHRY and CDR2 SYGVKD. V was pared by 9 bases and J by 2 bases, with 14 bases of the junction left unmatched. The DNA of the CDR3 is TGTGCCATAACCCCCTCGTCGGGCGGGAGGGCCTACGAGCAGTACTTC. Translating gives CAITPSSGGRAYEQYF.

V gene TRBV2 combines with J gene TRBJ2-1; 7 bases agree with TRBD2. From germline, CDR1 is SNHLY and CDR2 FYNNEI. Trimming cost V 2 bases and J 4 bases; bases outside gene matches: 5. CDR3 length equals 15 residues. The DNA of the CDR3 is TGTGCCAGCAGTGAAAGGCTAGCGGATTACAATGAGCAGTTCTTC. Translated, it gives CASSERLADYNEQFF.

V gene TRBV7-3 combines with J gene TRBJ2-5, with TRBD2 matching 15 bases. J gave up 3 bases and V 8 bases, and 4 bases lay outside the gene matches. This CDR3 has 15 amino acids. Germline lookup yields CDR1 SGHTA and CDR2 FQGTGA. The CDR3, as DNA: TGTGCCAGCTCCCGGACTAGCGGGAGGGAAGAGACCCAGTACTTC. Translating it yields CASSRTSGREETQYF.

The rearrangement links TRBV7-2 to TRBJ2-5; D call uncertain. This CDR3 contains 13 residues. Germline lookup yields CDR1 SGHTA and CDR2 FQGNSA. Trimming cost V 2 bases and J 4 bases, with 8 bases left between them. CDR3 nucleotides: TGTGCCAGCAGCTTAACGGTAGGAGAGACCCAGTACTTC. Translating it yields CASSLTVGETQYF.

This chain uses TRBV9 with TRBJ2-3, with 11 bases lining up with TRBD2. V lost 3 bases to trimming and J lost 4 bases; unmatched junction nucleotides: 19. The germline V gene encodes CDR1 SGDLS and CDR2 YYNGEE. The CDR3 has 20 residues. As DNA, the CDR3 is TGTGCCAGCAGCGCCCACCGCGTAGGCACTAGCGGGAGTAGGGCAGATACGCAGTATTTT. Amino acid sequence: CASSAHRVGTSGSRADTQYF.

A word on this clone: The sample contains more than one DNA sequence encoding this CDR3. The V gene is TRBV18, the J gene TRBJ2-3; D is perhaps TRBD2 (5 bases). The CDR3 has 12 residues. Trimming took off 3 bases at V and 6 bases at J, with 7 bases between the two ends. Germline CDR1 KGHSH, CDR2 LQKENI. CDR3 sequence reads: CASSPRRDTQYF. The CDR3 coding sequence is TGTGCCAGCTCACCCAGGAGGGATACGCAGTATTTT.

This chain connects TRBV7-8 to TRBJ2-3; 13 nucleotides line up with TRBD2. Germline trimming cut 1 base from V and 0 bases from J; bases unmatched to any gene: 7. CDR3 length equals 19 residues. Germline V gene sequence: CDR1 SGHVS, CDR2 FQNEAQ. The CDR3 reads CASSLVRTSGGASTDTQYF. CDR3 DNA: TGTGCCAGCAGCTTAGTGAGGACTAGCGGGGGAGCTAGCACAGATACGCAGTATTTT.

The rearrangement joins TRBV11-2 to TRBJ2-2; tentatively, D is TRBD1 (6 bases). CDR3 length: 15 amino acids. V was shortened by 4 bases and J by 0 bases, with 9 bases between the two germline ends. Germline assignment: CDR1 SGHAT and CDR2 FQNNGV. In DNA, the CDR3 is TGTGCCAGCAGCTCACAGGGTCCGAACACCGGGGAGCTGTTTTTT. Its translation: CASSSQGPNTGELFF. Combining the CDR3 with reference TRBV11-2 and TRBJ2-2 gives the whole variable domain EAGVAQSPRYKIIEKRQSVAFWCNPISGHATLYWYQQILGQGPKLLIQFQNNGVVDDSQLPKDRFSAERLKGVDSTLKIQPAKLEDSAVYLCASSSQGPNTGELFFGEGSRLTVL.

V usage is TRBV2 and J usage is TRBJ2-3; D perhaps matches TRBD1 (6 bases). V shed 11 bases and J shed 3 bases, with 18 bases lying between them. The germline CDR1 and CDR2 sequences are SNHLY and FYNNEI. This CDR3 has 14 amino acids. CDR3 DNA sequence: TGTGCCGTATCTGGGGACACGGTTACAGATACGCAGTATTTT. It translates to CAVSGDTVTDTQYF.

V and J are TRBV27 and TRBJ2-4; a possible D gene is TRBD2 (6 bases). Per germline, CDR1 MNHEY and CDR2 SMNVEV (reference sequence). Trimming shortened V by 8 bases and J by 8 bases, and 19 bases separated the two germline ends. The CDR3 contains 14 residues. DNA of the CDR3: TGTGCCAGCGCAAAGGGGAGGCCAACAGACATTCAGTACTTC. As protein: CASAKGRPTDIQYF.

The chain has TRBV10-3 and TRBJ2-1; TRBD1 aligns across 7 bases. CDR1 ENHRY and CDR2 SYGVKD come from the germline V gene. The J segment lost 8 bases and the V segment lost 11 bases, leaving 12 bases of the junction unmatched. The CDR3 runs 13 residues. Written as DNA, the CDR3 is TGTGCCGCCAGACAGGGAATACTCGATGAGCAGTTCTTC. It is translated as CAARQGILDEQFF.